This TCR beta chain is drawn from a study of response to subunit inactivated influenza vaccine. Trimming stripped 4 bases from V and 0 bases from J, with 10 bases between. Germline values: CDR1 KGHDR, CDR2 SFDVKD. The CDR3 contains 15 residues. This clonotype has just a few counts. What it binds is not known. Using its own MiXCR run on the RT-PCR reads, TCRdb lists one record per CDR3 protein. The sample lists roughly 460,000 distinct CDR3 sequences; 9.5% to 12% were seen once. General study results and limits: The authors offered the suggestion that each seasonal influenza vaccination recruits few new T cells.

The source was PBMCs from blood, collected 40 to 50 days after vaccination. The chain links TRBV24-1 to TRBJ2-3, with D possibly being TRBD1 (5 bases). The receptor was isolated from a man between 50 and 59 years old who received an inactivated influenza vaccine. As DNA, the CDR3 is TGTGCCACCAGTGAGGGTGCAGGGAGCACAGATACGCAGTATTTT. The encoded protein is CATSEGAGSTDTQYF.